The rows below give T cell receptor beta chains drawn from one sample of a study of shared clonotypes between healthy human individuals. The assay was immunoSEQ multiplex PCR, and TCRdb's table has in-frame clones only and misses some. The sample includes about half a million clones, roughly 80% of them seen just once. Sequenced material: PBMCs. Receptors originate from a woman between 40 and 55 years old in good health. Some clones in this sample may be carry-over from other donors' samples. Both conserved end residues are part of each CDR3. A D gene is named only where the DNA matches it firmly. Clone size appears in some rows only: once, few, many, or a class for an expanded clone.

clone_size	v_call	j_call	cdr3_length	d_call	cdr3_aa	cdr3_nt
.	TRBV6-6	TRBJ2-3	13	TRBD1	CASTEGGRYTQYF	TGTGCCAGCACCGAAGGGGGCCGGTATACGCAGTATTTT
once	TRBV11-2	TRBJ2-3	15	TRBD2	CASSRTSGRADTQYF	TGTGCCAGCAGCCGGACTAGCGGGAGGGCAGATACGCAGTATTTT
.	TRBV4-1	TRBJ2-2	16	TRBD2	CASSRLAGGLAGELFF	TGCGCCAGCAGCCGGCTAGCGGGAGGTTTAGCCGGGGAGCTGTTTTTT
.	TRBV2	TRBJ1-4	14	TRBD1	CASNQQGRREKLFF	TGTGCCAGCAACCAACAGGGGCGGCGGGAAAAACTGTTTTTT
once	TRBV7-2	TRBJ1-2	14	.	CASSLWTANYGYTF	TGTGCCAGCAGCCTTTGGACGGCTAACTATGGCTACACCTTC
once	TRBV19	TRBJ2-7	18	.	CASSLTAFDLLGVYEQYF	TGTGCCAGTAGTTTAACCGCCTTCGACCTACTAGGGGTCTACGAGCAGTACTTC
.	TRBV11-2	TRBJ2-7	16	.	CASSLRLRASSYEQYF	TGTGCCAGCAGCTTAAGGTTAAGGGCTAGCTCCTACGAGCAGTACTTC
.	TRBV5-4	TRBJ1-1	15	TRBD1	CASSLGTGLNTEAFF	TGTGCCAGCAGCTTGGGGACAGGTTTGAACACTGAAGCTTTCTTT
.	TRBV4-3	TRBJ2-7	16	.	CASSQDRSIWTYEQYF	TGCGCCAGCAGCCAAGACCGCAGCATATGGACCTACGAGCAGTACTTC
.	TRBV29-1	TRBJ2-6	16	TRBD1	CSVTGTGAGGANVLTF	TGCAGCGTTACCGGGACAGGGGCAGGTGGGGCCAACGTCCTGACTTTC
.	TRBV11-2	TRBJ2-3	15	.	CASSLVAASTDTQYF	TGTGCCAGCAGCTTAGTCGCAGCTAGCACAGATACGCAGTATTTT
.	TRBV18	TRBJ1-1	17	TRBD1	CASSPSGTGVRDTEAFF	TGTGCCAGCTCACCGTCCGGGACAGGGGTCAGGGACACTGAAGCTTTCTTT
.	TRBV10-3	TRBJ1-4	16	.	CATATGRGLKGEKLFF	TGTGCCACCGCTACAGGGCGTGGGTTAAAGGGTGAAAAACTGTTTTTT
once	TRBV10-3	TRBJ2-1	14	.	CASRGDSGYNEQFF	TGTGCCAGCAGGGGGGACAGTGGCTACAATGAGCAGTTCTTC
.	TRBV7-2	TRBJ2-7	14	.	CASSPGQSPGVKYF	TGTGCCAGCAGCCCTGGACAGTCCCCTGGGGTTAAGTACTTC
few	TRBV11-2	TRBJ1-3	17	TRBD1	CASSARQGALSGNTIYF	TGTGCCAGCAGCGCCCGACAGGGGGCTCTCTCTGGAAACACCATATATTTT
.	TRBV28	TRBJ2-1	16	TRBD2	CASSPLAGGSYNEQFF	TGTGCCAGCAGTCCTCTAGCGGGAGGAAGTTACAATGAGCAGTTCTTC
.	TRBV30	TRBJ1-1	14	.	CAWSGLTGNTEAFF	TGTGCCTGGAGTGGGCTGACAGGGAACACTGAAGCTTTCTTT
many	TRBV4-2	TRBJ2-1	16	.	CASSQDPTSGYNEQFF	TGTGCCAGCAGCCAAGATCCGACTAGTGGCTACAATGAGCAGTTCTTC
.	TRBV9	TRBJ2-2	16	.	CASSVVSGADPGELFF	TGTGCCAGCAGCGTAGTGTCGGGGGCCGATCCCGGGGAGCTGTTTTTT
once	TRBV5-6	TRBJ2-6	16	.	CASSSEGRAGANVLTF	TGTGCCAGCAGCTCGGAAGGTCGGGCTGGGGCCAACGTCCTGACTTTC
once	TRBV5-1	TRBJ1-4	15	.	CASSLLGTYNEKLFF	TGCGCCAGCAGCTTGTTGGGGACCTATAATGAAAAACTGTTTTTT
.	TRBV7-3	TRBJ2-5	15	TRBD1	CASSLEGQGVETQYF	TGTGCCAGCAGCCTAGAGGGACAGGGAGTGGAGACCCAGTACTTC
.	TRBV6-6	TRBJ1-2	13	.	CASSYSDQGGYTF	TGTGCCAGCAGTTACTCGGACCAAGGTGGCTACACCTTC
.	TRBV29-1	TRBJ2-5	12	.	CSVLRTGETQYF	TGCAGCGTTTTGAGGACTGGGGAGACCCAGTACTTC
.	TRBV21-1	TRBJ1-5	16	.	CASSKNTGGWNQPQHF	TGTGCCAGCAGCAAAAACACAGGGGGATGGAATCAGCCCCAGCATTTT
.	TRBV19	TRBJ2-7	13	.	CASRKVGSYEQYF	TGTGCCAGTAGGAAGGTAGGATCCTACGAGCAGTACTTC
many	TRBV7-3	TRBJ2-1	12	.	CASSLRGGEQFF	TGTGCCAGCAGCTTAAGAGGAGGGGAGCAGTTCTTC
.	TRBV7-2	TRBJ2-7	15	TRBD1	CASSRSDRGSYEQYF	TGTGCCAGCAGCCGATCGGACAGGGGGTCATACGAGCAGTACTTC
.	TRBV5-1	TRBJ2-4	15	.	CASRPDSGPKNIQYF	TGCGCCAGCAGACCGGATTCGGGTCCCAAAAACATTCAGTACTTC
once	TRBV7-2	TRBJ1-5	14	.	CASIRQLSNQPQHF	TGTGCCAGCATCCGACAGCTTAGCAATCAGCCCCAGCATTTT
.	TRBV28	TRBJ2-2	15	TRBD1	CASSLRGQGTGELFF	TGTGCCAGCAGTTTAAGGGGACAGGGGACCGGGGAGCTGTTTTTT
.	TRBV28	TRBJ2-7	14	TRBD1	CASSGDSFSYEQYF	TGTGCCAGCAGTGGGGACAGCTTCTCCTACGAGCAGTACTTC
.	TRBV9	TRBJ2-7	14	.	CASSVGPRGDEQYF	TGTGCCAGCAGCGTAGGACCCCGTGGGGACGAGCAGTACTTC
.	TRBV27	TRBJ1-2	13	.	CASSLAGFYGYTF	TGTGCCAGCAGTTTAGCAGGGTTCTATGGCTACACCTTC
.	TRBV19	TRBJ2-3	14	TRBD2	CASRAGESTDTQYF	TGTGCCAGTAGAGCGGGAGAAAGCACAGATACGCAGTATTTT
few	TRBV28	TRBJ2-7	13	.	CASSLEGPYEQYF	TGTGCCAGCAGTTTAGAGGGTCCTTACGAGCAGTACTTC
.	TRBV5-8	TRBJ2-3	16	TRBD2	CASSLGVAGSTDTQYF	TGTGCCAGCAGCCTCGGGGTAGCGGGGTCCACAGATACGCAGTATTTT
.	TRBV7-7	TRBJ2-5	15	.	CASSLGPNEGETQYF	TGTGCCAGCAGCTTGGGACCCAACGAGGGGGAGACCCAGTACTTC
.	TRBV28	TRBJ2-3	13	.	CASSLGQGDTQYF	TGTGCCAGCAGTTTGGGTCAGGGAGATACGCAGTATTTT
.	TRBV6-4	TRBJ2-1	14	TRBD2	CASSLGLAGNEQFF	TGTGCCAGCAGTCTGGGACTAGCGGGCAATGAGCAGTTCTTC
.	TRBV7-9	TRBJ2-7	14	.	CASSTRDGTYEQYF	TGTGCCAGCAGCACTCGGGACGGCACCTACGAGCAGTACTTC
many	TRBV5-4	TRBJ2-5	14	.	CASSLGGVQETQYF	TGTGCCAGCAGCTTGGGAGGGGTACAAGAGACCCAGTACTTC
.	TRBV28	TRBJ1-5	14	.	CASSLLPGSQPQHF	TGTGCCAGCAGTTTACTGCCAGGCTCGCAGCCCCAGCATTTT
.	TRBV25-1	TRBJ2-6	17	.	CASSEVDPSSGANVLTF	TGTGCCAGCAGTGAAGTTGACCCCTCCTCTGGGGCCAACGTCCTGACTTTC
few	TRBV7-9	TRBJ2-3	16	TRBD2	CASSRGLAGYTDTQYF	TGTGCCAGCAGCCGCGGACTAGCGGGCTACACAGATACGCAGTATTTT
.	TRBV5-4	TRBJ2-3	17	.	CASSLASGIELTDTQYF	TGTGCCAGCAGCTTGGCCTCCGGGATTGAACTCACAGATACGCAGTATTTT
few	TRBV7-2	TRBJ2-1	17	.	CASSLHRPGGRNGEQFF	TGTGCCAGCAGCTTACATCGTCCTGGTGGCAGGAACGGTGAGCAGTTCTTC
.	TRBV19	TRBJ1-5	17	.	CASSFSQQGKAGQPQHF	TGTGCCAGTAGCTTCAGCCAACAGGGTAAGGCCGGTCAGCCCCAGCATTTT
.	TRBV28	TRBJ1-2	15	TRBD1	CASSPPGRGLDGYTF	TGTGCCAGCAGTCCCCCGGGCAGGGGGCTGGATGGCTACACCTTC
.	TRBV5-1	TRBJ2-5	14	.	CASSLQGRQETQYF	TGCGCCAGCAGCTTGCAGGGGCGGCAAGAGACCCAGTACTTC
.	TRBV4-2	TRBJ1-1	14	.	CASSQQEGDTEAFF	TGTGCCAGCAGCCAACAGGAGGGGGACACTGAAGCTTTCTTT